This T cell receptor beta chain was documented in a study of cytomegalovirus exposure and HLA in healthy donors. Findings of the study overall: Earlier analysis yielded a pattern in which most TCR beta V segments were productive about 87% or about 30% of the time. The authors later linked a missense DCLRE1C variant to TCR beta V- and J-gene trimming.

Regarding this clone: Its cognate antigen is unknown.

PCR was performed using 60 Vbeta and 13 Jbeta primers. The protocol was immunoSEQ multiplex PCR, while the TCRdb copy is restricted to in-frame clones and leaves out a portion. The sample lists 150,000 or so clones, about 79% occurring once. This receptor was obtained from a man aged 40-55 years in good health and CMV-seropositive. Sequenced sample: PBMCs.

The CDR3 spells CASSLAGLIRGDGYTF. The CDR3 DNA sequence: TGTGCCAGCAGCTTGGCCGGTCTCATCAGGGGTGATGGCTACACCTTC. This sequence joins TRBV5-4 and TRBJ1-2, with a tentative D call TRBD1 (6 bases). This CDR3 has 16 residues. The germline V and J ends were trimmed by 0 bases and 6 bases, with 18 bases remaining between them. Germline assignment: CDR1 SGHNT and CDR2 YYREEE (reference sequence).